This passage covers 16 T cell receptor beta chains from one sample sequenced in a study of blood T cell repertoires in COVID-19. Profiled with immunoSEQ multiplex PCR; TCRdb holds only in-frame clones, not every one. The table records around 250,000 clones, approximately 84% of them present only once. Sample: peripheral blood. Receptor source: an elderly woman with acute or convalescent COVID-19.

The chain uses TRBV28 and TRBJ2-7; 10 positions match TRBD2. The CDR3 has 16 amino acids. Trimming removed 2 bases from V and 4 bases from J; junction bases left unmatched: 8. Germline lookup yields CDR1 MDHEN and CDR2 SYDVKM. CDR3 in DNA: TGTGCCAGCAGTTTACTAGCGGGAGAAAGGGCTTACGAGCAGTACTTC. The encoded protein is CASSLLAGERAYEQYF.

The chain is built from TRBV4-2 and TRBJ1-2, with 7 bases aligning to TRBD1. CDR3 length: 15 amino acids. Germline CDR1 LGHNA, CDR2 YNFKEQ. V gave up 3 bases and J gave up 8 bases; unmatched junction bases: 12. CDR3 bases: TGTGCCAGCAGCCATCTAGAACCGGACAGGCGAGGCTACACCTTC. Amino acids: CASSHLEPDRRGYTF.

This clone occurred a few times. This chain links TRBV28 with TRBJ1-2, with 12 bases matching TRBD1. CDR1 and CDR2 from the germline V gene are MDHEN and SYDVKM. CDR3 length equals 17 residues. Trimming took 4 bases from V and 4 from J; bases not matched to a gene: 10. The CDR3, as DNA: TGTGCCAGCAGTTCACCGGGACAGGGGGCCGCGTTCTATGGCTACACCTTC. It encodes CASSSPGQGAAFYGYTF.

On this clone itself: One end of the junction is discordant with germline, which a read error may explain. The chain employs TRBV19 and TRBJ1-5, with 7 nucleotides matching TRBD1. CDR1 and CDR2 from the germline V gene are LNHDA and SQIVND (reference sequence). The CDR3 has 16 residues. The CDR3 loop is CASSQPQGISYQPQHF. The CDR3 DNA is TGTGCCAGTAGCCAACCACAGGGGATTAGCTATCAGCCCCAGCATTTT.

This chain links TRBV5-1 with TRBJ1-5; D not resolved. V lost 0 bases and J lost 2, with 9 bases in between. Germline CDR1 is SGHRS and CDR2 is YFSETQ. The CDR3 totals 15 residues. The CDR3 region is CASSLVAGGNQPQHF. As DNA, the CDR3 is TGCGCCAGCAGCTTGGTGGCCGGGGGCAATCAGCCCCAGCATTTT. The full variable domain, rest sourced from reference TRBV5-1 and TRBJ1-5, is KAGVTQTPRYLIKTRGQQVTLSCSPISGHRSVSWYQQTPGQGLQFLFEYFSETQRNKGNFPGRFSGRQFSNSRSEMNVSTLELGDSALYLCASSLVAGGNQPQHFGDGTRLSIL.

The rearrangement uses TRBV6-5 and TRBJ1-2; TRBD1 agrees at 7 bases. CDR3 length: 15 amino acids. CDR1 and CDR2 (germline): MNHEY, SVGAGI. V dropped 6 bases and J dropped 0; count of bases not matched to a gene: 7. CDR3 amino acids: CASRATGSANYGYTF. CDR3 DNA sequence: TGTGCCAGCAGGGCGACAGGGTCGGCTAACTATGGCTACACCTTC.

This clone was recorded once. The chain carries TRBV5-4 and TRBJ2-3, with 7 bases that match TRBD1. Germline assignment: CDR1 SGHNT and CDR2 YYREEE (reference sequence). This CDR3 has 15 amino acids. With 5 bases clipped from V and 3 bases from J, the junction kept 9 bases outside the gene matches. In nucleotides, the CDR3 is TGTGCCAGCAGAGCGACAGGGCTTCGGACAGATACGCAGTATTTT. Translated: CASRATGLRTDTQYF.

This clone was seen once. V and J are TRBV7-6 and TRBJ1-3, with D maybe TRBD1 (5 bases). The germline gives CDR1 SGHVS, CDR2 FNYEAQ. The V end was cut by 3 bases, the J end by 0 bases, with 12 bases between. The CDR3 is 16 amino acids. CDR3 DNA sequence: TGTGCCAGCAGCTTCCCGACAGACACCTCTGGAAACACCATATATTTT. Translation gives CASSFPTDTSGNTIYF.

The chain recombines TRBV4-1 with TRBJ2-1; TRBD2 agrees at 9 bases. This CDR3 comprises 15 residues. With 4 bases clipped from V and 2 bases from J, the junction kept 3 bases outside the gene matches. CDR1 is MGHRA and CDR2 is YSYEKL in the germline V gene. The DNA of the CDR3 is TGCGCCAGCAGCCGTAGCGGGGGAGCCTACAATGAGCAGTTCTTC. It encodes CASSRSGGAYNEQFF.

The V and J genes are TRBV29-1 and TRBJ1-5; 9 bases line up with TRBD1. Trimming took 4 bases from V and 7 from J; bases not matched to a gene: 8. This CDR3 is built from 14 residues. Germline V CDR1 and CDR2: SQVTM, ANQGSEA. In DNA form, the CDR3 reads TGCAGCGTTGCGGACAGGGGAACGGGGCAGCCCCAGCATTTT. Translation gives CSVADRGTGQPQHF.

In this sample, this clone turned up a few times. The V gene is TRBV10-3, the J gene TRBJ1-5; unclear D gene. V was clipped by 2 bases and J by 2 bases, with 7 bases between them. Germline V gene data show CDR1 as ENHRY and CDR2 as SYGVKD. This CDR3 is 14 amino acids long. CDR3 nucleotide sequence: TGTGCCATCAGTGAGCCCGGGGGCAATCAGCCCCAGCATTTT. Translation: CAISEPGGNQPQHF.

The rearrangement links TRBV6-5 to TRBJ1-1, with D unresolved. Per the germline V gene, CDR1 is MNHEY and CDR2 is SVGAGI. Between the trimmed V and J ends, which lost 0 bases and 1 base, there was a span of 6 bases. There are 14 residues in the CDR3. The CDR3 loop is CASSYSRANTEAFF. The CDR3 DNA sequence: TGTGCCAGCAGTTACTCGCGGGCGAACACTGAAGCTTTCTTT.

This chain joins TRBV9 and TRBJ2-2; TRBD2 matches at 8 bases. With 1 base clipped from V and 2 bases from J, the junction kept 1 base outside the gene matches. The germline V gene encodes CDR1 SGDLS and CDR2 YYNGEE. The CDR3 has 15 residues. CDR3 DNA: TGTGCCAGCAGCGTAAGCGGGAGCAACACCGGGGAGCTGTTTTTT. Translation gives CASSVSGSNTGELFF.

As DNA, the CDR3 is TGCGCCAGCAGCTTCAGTCCTAGCAGCTACAATGAGCAGTTCTTC. Its translation is CASSFSPSSYNEQFF. The V call is TRBV5-1, the J call TRBJ2-1; TRBD2 might be the D (5 bases). This CDR3 has 15 residues. Trimming took off 2 bases at V and 3 bases at J, with 12 bases between the two ends. Germline V gene sequence: CDR1 SGHRS, CDR2 YFSETQ.

CDR3 DNA: TGTGCCAGCTCACCGCGTACGGGACTCCTGTCCCACGAGCAGTACTTC. It codes for CASSPRTGLLSHEQYF. The chain links TRBV18 to TRBJ2-7; the D gene is possibly TRBD2 (6 bases). This CDR3 has 16 amino acids. V shed 3 bases and J shed 5 bases, with 20 bases lying between them. In germline, CDR1 is KGHSH, CDR2 LQKENI.

This clone has a single count. The rearrangement uses TRBV28 and TRBJ1-5; D is ambiguous. Trimming shortened V by 5 bases and J by 4 bases, and 12 bases separated the two germline ends. This CDR3 is built from 14 residues. The V gene's germline CDR1 is MDHEN and CDR2 SYDVKM. The CDR3 is CASSPGSGNQPQHF. For the CDR3, the DNA is TGTGCCAGCAGTCCGGGATCCGGGAATCAGCCCCAGCATTTT. The variable domain in full, completed from reference TRBV28 and TRBJ1-5, reads DVKVTQSSRYLVKRTGEKVFLECVQDMDHENMFWYRQDPGLGLRLIYFSYDVKMKEKGDIPEGYSVSREKKERFSLILESASTNQTSMYLCASSPGSGNQPQHFGDGTRLSIL.